Listed below are T cell receptor beta chains from one sample, sequenced in a study of blood T cell repertoires in COVID-19. Libraries were prepared by immunoSEQ multiplex PCR; TCRdb keeps only in-frame clonotypes and omits some of them. The sample has roughly 120,000 clones, approximately 82% seen once. The material sequenced was peripheral blood. All receptors come from an elderly woman with acute or convalescent COVID-19. CDR3s leave out the opening cysteine and the closing phenylalanine or tryptophan.

>TRBV7-2|TRBJ1-4|14
ASSLGGTGGSEKLF
>TRBV2|TRBJ2-3|10
ASSEIADTQY
>TRBV7-9|TRBJ1-4|13
ASSLEGTENEKLF
>TRBV30|TRBJ2-3|13
AWSLLADMADTQY
>TRBV7-9|TRBJ1-1|10
ASSFRDTEAF
>TRBV3-1/TRBV3-2|TRBJ2-7|13
ASSLLQGDRYEQY
>TRBV5-1|TRBJ2-5|15
ASSLERGTGSQETQY
>TRBV6-4|TRBJ2-3|15
ASSVSAASGNTDTQY
>TRBV6-6|TRBJ1-2|14
ASSYDSAPSPYGYT
>TRBV30|TRBJ1-1|9
AWSVLTEAF
>TRBV3-1/TRBV3-2|TRBJ1-2|12
ASSQWTGESSYT
>TRBV7-3|TRBJ2-2|14
ASSLAGQGAGGELF
>TRBV10-1|TRBJ2-2|13
ASSVGRGGHRELF
>TRBV5-4|TRBJ1-2|13
ASSQGTGLNYGYT
>TRBV6-2/TRBV6-3|TRBJ2-3|12
ASSSGTTRDTQY
>TRBV7-3|TRBJ2-2|11
ASSPRGEEELF
>TRBV11-3|TRBJ2-1|12
ASSLVSGSDEQF
>TRBV30|TRBJ1-5|11
AWSGQGDQPQH
>TRBV10-1|TRBJ1-1|12
ASSRDRGNTEAF
>TRBV5-4|TRBJ1-3|13
ASSHRTNSGNTIY
>TRBV6-2/TRBV6-3|TRBJ2-7|13
ASSYRAGGSYEQY
>TRBV7-9|TRBJ2-7|12
ASSLDRSDAYQY
>TRBV19|TRBJ2-1|16
ASSIGPQAGLVYNEQF
>TRBV5-1|TRBJ2-3|14
ASSLGSSGATDTQY
>TRBV6-2/TRBV6-3|TRBJ2-7|11
ASSRDYAYEQY
>TRBV29-1|TRBJ1-2|13
SVSGTEAAHYGYT
>TRBV4-1|TRBJ2-1|15
ASSLRAGADSYNEQF
>TRBV19|TRBJ1-5|13
ASARRDIWDQPQH
>TRBV18|TRBJ2-1|13
ASSPGTGSYNEQF
>TRBV6-6|TRBJ2-7|12
ASSWGRPPYEQY
>TRBV12-3/TRBV12-4|TRBJ1-1|11
ASRPLTDTEAF
>TRBV7-5|TRBJ2-3|12
ARSSAGGLDTQY
>TRBV5-1|TRBJ2-2|13
ASSLGGQYTGELF
>TRBV19|TRBJ1-1|12
ASSNRQGRTEAF
>TRBV7-9|TRBJ2-1|11
ASSLGNDRVSL
>TRBV5-1|TRBJ2-7|13
ASSPSSGVSYEQY
>TRBV19|TRBJ1-5|13
ASTSQGNSNQPQH
>TRBV14|TRBJ2-5|12
ASSQLGAVETQY
>TRBV5-1|TRBJ1-1|12
ASSLNRGDTEAF
>TRBV18|TRBJ1-6|11
ASSPGIDSPLH
>TRBV6-5|TRBJ2-3|13
ASRRGAGGTDTQY
>TRBV6-2/TRBV6-3|TRBJ2-7|12
ASSSDRGGYEQY
>TRBV27|TRBJ1-1|14
ASSKQGLVGPTEAF
>TRBV5-5|TRBJ2-7|13
ASSFTVTSAYEQY
>TRBV5-8|TRBJ1-1|14
ANNPGTGGLNTEAF
>TRBV28|TRBJ2-7|14
ASSSSGTSGLYEQY
>TRBV12-3/TRBV12-4|TRBJ1-1|11
ASRTGLNTEAF
>TRBV7-9|TRBJ2-1|15
ASSLLYTASGSNEQF
>TRBV7-8|TRBJ2-7|12
ASSLSGGPYEQY
>TRBV11-2|TRBJ2-5|14
ASSERAASSSETQY
>TRBV13|TRBJ2-1|15
ASSSFASSGSYNEQF
>TRBV7-2|TRBJ1-1|14
ASSLWEGMGNTEAF
>TRBV6-6|TRBJ1-5|12
ASSYYRSNQPQH
>TRBV29-1|TRBJ1-4|11
SVGRGSNEKLF
>TRBV11-2|TRBJ2-5|11
ASSRDRAETQY